Reported below is one TCR beta chain. This specimen comes from a study of radiotherapy plus CTLA-4 blockade in lung cancer. The table came from immunoSEQ multiplex PCR; TCRdb's copy has only in-frame clones and leaves some out. The sample includes about 98,000 clones, approximately 85% of them seen just once. The CDR3 has 17 amino acids. CDR1 and CDR2 (germline): SGHTS, YDEGEE. Trimming at V came to 3 bases and at J to 0 bases, leaving 9 bases not matched to a gene. Sequencing used peripheral blood, obtained from a patient treated with radiotherapy plus ipilimumab. The rearrangement uses TRBV5-8 and TRBJ2-1; 7 bases are shared with TRBD2. The sequence was collected from a human donor with non-small cell lung cancer who had a partial response to radiotherapy plus ipilimumab. In DNA, the CDR3 is TGTGCCAGCAGCTCCATGTCGGGGAGGGACTCCTACAATGAGCAGTTCTTC. Protein product: CASSSMSGRDSYNEQFF.